This entry lists 23 T cell receptor beta chains sequenced from one sample in a study of shared clonotypes between healthy human individuals. It was CD45RO-negative cells, positively selected for CCR7, that made up naive CD8 cells, with terminally differentiated effector memory CD45RA+ cells excluded. Method: immunoSEQ multiplex PCR; TCRdb's copy keeps in-frame clones and lacks some. The table lists about 1.9 million clones, roughly 95% of them singletons. Sequencing was done on a sample of naive CD8+ T cells from PBMCs. The receptors stem from a man aged 18 to 30 in good health. Some clones in this sample may be carry-over from other donors' samples.

The rearrangement uses TRBV9 and TRBJ2-1; TRBD2 matches at 7 bases. The CDR3 is 15 residues long. J was trimmed by 6 bases and V by 3 bases; bases with no gene match: 9. CDR1 and CDR2 from the germline V gene are SGDLS and YYNGEE. CDR3 bases: TGTGCCAGCAGCGCCAGGACTGGGAGGGCCAATGAGCAGTTCTTC. Translating it yields CASSARTGRANEQFF.

The rearrangement links TRBV28 to TRBJ2-7; 12 nucleotides match TRBD2. Germline V gene data show CDR1 as MDHEN and CDR2 as SYDVKM. The V segment lost 4 bases and the J segment 0 bases; nucleotides outside the gene matches: 10. This CDR3 has 18 amino acids. The CDR3 bases are TGTGCCAGCAGTTCGCCGGACCGGACTAGCGGGAACTCCTACGAGCAGTACTTC. Translating gives CASSSPDRTSGNSYEQYF.

Worth noting for this clone: The sample has other DNA sequences that encode this CDR3 too. This chain uses TRBV7-9 with TRBJ2-5, with 9 bases fitting TRBD1. CDR3 length: 14 amino acids. The V gene end was trimmed by 2 bases and the J gene end by 4 bases; junction bases not matched to a gene: 2. Germline CDR1 and CDR2: SEHNR and FQNEAQ (reference sequence). CDR3 in amino acids: CASSLRTGVETQYF. CDR3 DNA: TGTGCCAGCAGCTTAAGGACAGGGGTAGAGACCCAGTACTTC.

The rearrangement uses TRBV15 and TRBJ2-1, with 9 nucleotides matching TRBD2. The J segment lost 5 bases and the V segment lost 5 bases, leaving 16 bases of the junction unmatched. Per germline, CDR1 LNHNV and CDR2 YYDKDF (reference sequence). The CDR3 has 18 amino acids. The CDR3 sequence is CATSGGPHLAGMNNEQFF. CDR3 nucleotide sequence: TGTGCCACCAGCGGGGGCCCTCACCTAGCGGGAATGAACAATGAGCAGTTCTTC.

The chain is built from TRBV7-9 and TRBJ2-1; TRBD2 might be the D (5 bases). Germline CDR1 and CDR2: SEHNR and FQNEAQ (reference sequence). V was pared by 5 bases and J by 9 bases, with 14 bases between. This CDR3 is 13 amino acids long. In DNA form, the CDR3 reads TGTGCCAGCAGCCGCCCCGGGGAATTTGAGCAGTTCTTC. It is translated as CASSRPGEFEQFF.

The CDR3 region is CASSHVLREGSTQETQYF. Written as DNA, the CDR3 is TGCGCCAGCAGCCATGTGCTTCGGGAAGGGTCAACACAAGAGACCCAGTACTTC. V usage is TRBV4-1 and J usage is TRBJ2-5; perhaps TRBD2 as D (5 bases). From germline, CDR1 is MGHRA and CDR2 YSYEKL. The germline V and J ends were trimmed by 3 bases and 2 bases, with 22 bases remaining between them. The CDR3 has 18 amino acids.

The rearrangement joins TRBV29-1 to TRBJ2-7, with TRBD2 matching over 8 bases. This CDR3 contains 12 residues. With V trimmed by 8 bases and J by 3 bases, 6 bases remained unmatched. Germline V CDR1 and CDR2: SQVTM, ANQGSEA. In DNA, the CDR3 is TGCAGCTCCGTAGCGGGAAACTACGAGCAGTACTTC. It specifies CSSVAGNYEQYF.

The V call is TRBV6-1, the J call TRBJ2-6; the match to TRBD1 covers 7 bases. V shed 3 bases, J shed 4 bases, and the junction held 9 bases outside the gene matches. The CDR3 runs to 17 residues. Germline V CDR1 and CDR2: MNHNS, SASEGT. Written as DNA, the CDR3 is TGTGCCAGCAGTGATGGGACAGTAGTCACAGGGGCCAACGTCCTGACTTTC. Translated: CASSDGTVVTGANVLTF.

This clone was seen only once. The rearrangement joins TRBV6-6 to TRBJ2-5; TRBD1 aligns across 7 bases. The J call may be wrong; the DNA end is better matched by TRBJ2-7. This CDR3 has 13 amino acids. Per germline, CDR1 MNHNY and CDR2 SVGAGI (reference sequence). The CDR3 DNA follows: TGTGCCAGCAGTCCTGGGACAGCCTACGAGCAGTACTTC. It specifies CASSPGTAYEQYF.

The V and J genes are TRBV5-4 and TRBJ2-1; 7 nucleotides line up with TRBD2. CDR3 length: 14 residues. In germline, CDR1 is SGHNT, CDR2 YYREEE (reference sequence). With 3 bases clipped from V and 15 bases from J, the junction kept 15 bases outside the gene matches. The CDR3 sequence is CASSSRDAGEGPFF. CDR3 sequence (DNA): TGTGCCAGCAGCTCCAGGGACGCGGGAGAGGGGCCGTTCTTC.

The V call is TRBV7-2, the J call TRBJ2-1; TRBD1 matches 7 bases. J gave up 5 bases and V 1 base, and 5 bases lay outside the gene matches. The CDR3 covers 15 residues. Germline assignment: CDR1 SGHTA and CDR2 FQGNSA. CDR3: CASSLDRGTDNEQFF. CDR3 nucleotides: TGTGCCAGCAGCTTAGACAGGGGTACCGACAATGAGCAGTTCTTC.

The rearrangement uses TRBV9 and TRBJ1-1; D is unresolved. Germline CDR1 is SGDLS and CDR2 is YYNGEE. V was trimmed by 2 bases and J by 0 bases, leaving 5 bases between them. This CDR3 has 13 amino acids. CDR3 in amino acids: CASSVEMNTEAFF. The CDR3 coding sequence is TGTGCCAGCAGCGTGGAAATGAACACTGAAGCTTTCTTT.

The chain recombines TRBV27 with TRBJ2-5; D gene unclear. V lost 0 bases and J 7 bases, leaving 9 bases between the germline ends. CDR1 and CDR2 (germline): MNHEY, SMNVEV (reference sequence). This CDR3 is built from 13 residues. In DNA, the CDR3 is TGTGCCAGCAGTTTATCGGCAGCCAGGACCCAGTACTTC. Amino acid sequence: CASSLSAARTQYF.

This chain links TRBV19 with TRBJ2-2; tentative D call: TRBD1 (6 bases). CDR1 is LNHDA, CDR2 SQIVND, per germline (reference sequence). This CDR3 has 15 residues. V was clipped by 7 bases and J by 3 bases, with 15 bases between them. This CDR3 reads CASIVQGSYTGELFF. In nucleotides, the CDR3 is TGTGCCAGTATCGTTCAGGGGTCATACACCGGGGAGCTGTTTTTT.

The genes are TRBV7-8 and TRBJ1-3; 8 bases map to TRBD1. This CDR3 is 17 amino acids long. The trim removed 4 bases at V and 2 bases at J, leaving 10 bases unmatched. Germline V lookup: CDR1 SGHVS, CDR2 FQNEAQ. CDR3 amino acids: CASSSMDREKAGNTIYF. In DNA, the CDR3 is TGTGCCAGCAGCTCCATGGACAGGGAGAAAGCTGGAAACACCATATATTTT.

The chain carries TRBV28 and TRBJ2-3; 11 positions match TRBD2. V shed 5 bases and J 4 bases; nucleotides not matched to a gene: 5. The CDR3 is 15 residues long. The germline V gene has CDR1 MDHEN and CDR2 SYDVKM. Here the CDR3 DNA reads TGTGCCAGCAGTCAACTAGCGGGAGAACCAGATACGCAGTATTTT. Translated, it gives CASSQLAGEPDTQYF.

DNA for the CDR3: TGCAGCGTTGAAGAACCGGGGATCGGAAACACCATATATTTT. Amino acid sequence: CSVEEPGIGNTIYF. J is TRBJ1-3 and V is TRBV29-1; no clear D. This CDR3 has 14 residues. V lost 0 bases and J lost 4, with 10 bases in between. Germline V CDR1 and CDR2: SQVTM, ANQGSEA.

V is TRBV10-3 and J is TRBJ1-2; 8 bases match TRBD1. The CDR3 runs to 14 residues. CDR1 and CDR2 from the germline V gene are ENHRY and SYGVKD. Trimming at V came to 3 bases and at J to 7 bases, leaving 7 bases not matched to a gene. The CDR3 region has the DNA TGTGCCATCAGTGAATGGACAGGGATCTTTGGCTACACCTTC. Protein product: CAISEWTGIFGYTF.

This sequence joins TRBV10-3 and TRBJ1-2; D is perhaps TRBD1 (6 bases). This CDR3 is 16 amino acids long. The germline V gene has CDR1 ENHRY and CDR2 SYGVKD. The V gene lost 6 bases and the J gene lost 3 bases, with 20 bases spanning the gap. The CDR3 region has the DNA TGTGCCATCAGCCAGTTTTGGGACACCCATTACTATGGCTACACCTTC. It translates to CAISQFWDTHYYGYTF.

The J gene is TRBJ2-2, the V gene TRBV25-1; TRBD2 aligns across 16 bases. V trimming: 3 bases; J trimming: 6 bases; junction bases outside the gene matches: 1. CDR1 is MGHDK, CDR2 SYGVNS, per germline. The CDR3 runs to 16 residues. The CDR3 sequence is CASSEGLAGGPGELFF. For the CDR3, the DNA is TGTGCCAGCAGTGAGGGACTAGCGGGAGGGCCCGGGGAGCTGTTTTTT.

The V and J genes are TRBV9 and TRBJ1-2; D possibly corresponds to TRBD1 (5 bases). The CDR3 is 15 amino acids. Trimming removed 6 bases at V and 2 bases at J, with 17 bases between. The germline CDR1 and CDR2 sequences are SGDLS and YYNGEE. The CDR3 reads CASNPVSGSNYGYTF. The CDR3 nucleotides are TGTGCCAGCAACCCAGTCTCAGGGAGCAACTATGGCTACACCTTC.

This chain joins TRBV4-3 and TRBJ1-1; no clear D gene. Trimming took 3 bases from V and 1 from J, leaving 12 bases between them. CDR3 length: 15 amino acids. The germline V gene has CDR1 LGHNA and CDR2 YSLEER. CDR3 in amino acids: CASSHDDTGNTEAFF. The CDR3 region has the DNA TGCGCCAGCAGCCATGATGACACCGGGAACACTGAAGCTTTCTTT.

The chain carries TRBV7-2 and TRBJ2-1; weak D call: TRBD1 (8 bases). The CDR3 spans 17 residues. V lost 5 bases and J lost 7, with 24 bases in between. Germline loops: CDR1 SGHTA, CDR2 FQGNSA. CDR3 in DNA: TGTGCCAGCAGCGCCCGCCGGGGGGCAGGGGGCGTGAATGAGCAGTTCTTC. Translated, it gives CASSARRGAGGVNEQFF.